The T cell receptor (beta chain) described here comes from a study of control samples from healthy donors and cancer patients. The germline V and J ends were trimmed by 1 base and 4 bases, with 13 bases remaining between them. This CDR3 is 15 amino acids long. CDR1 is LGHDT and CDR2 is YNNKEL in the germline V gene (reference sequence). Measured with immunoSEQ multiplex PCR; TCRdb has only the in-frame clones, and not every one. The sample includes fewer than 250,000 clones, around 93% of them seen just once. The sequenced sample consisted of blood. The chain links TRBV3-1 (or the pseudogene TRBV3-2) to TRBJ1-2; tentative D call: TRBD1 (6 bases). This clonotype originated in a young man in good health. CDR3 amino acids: CASSQVGQSSYGYTF. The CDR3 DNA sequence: TGTGCCAGCAGCCAAGTAGGACAGAGCTCCTATGGCTACACCTTC.